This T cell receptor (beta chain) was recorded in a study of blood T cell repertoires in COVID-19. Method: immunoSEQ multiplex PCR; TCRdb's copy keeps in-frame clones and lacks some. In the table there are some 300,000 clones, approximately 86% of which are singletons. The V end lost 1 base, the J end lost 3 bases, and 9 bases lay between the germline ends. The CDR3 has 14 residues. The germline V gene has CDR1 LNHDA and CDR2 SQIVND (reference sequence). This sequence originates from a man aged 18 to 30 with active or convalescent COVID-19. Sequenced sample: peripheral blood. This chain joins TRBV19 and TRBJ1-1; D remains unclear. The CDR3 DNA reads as TGTGCCAGTAGTATAGTTGGCATGTACACTGAAGCTTTCTTT. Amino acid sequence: CASSIVGMYTEAFF.